The 21 T cell receptor beta chains listed next were all sequenced from one sample in a study of blood T cell repertoires in COVID-19. Sequenced by immunoSEQ multiplex PCR; TCRdb stores in-frame clones only, minus some. The sample lists around 220,000 clones, roughly 90% occurring once. Sequencing was carried out using peripheral blood. The receptors here all came from a man aged 40-49 years with active or convalescent COVID-19.

This clone was counted a single time. This chain connects TRBV28 to TRBJ1-3, with 10 bases aligning to TRBD1. The germline gives CDR1 MDHEN, CDR2 SYDVKM. V was clipped by 4 bases and J by 3 bases; unmatched bases: 3. The CDR3 spans 15 residues. CDR3 in amino acids: CASSSGQGYGNTIYF. The CDR3 nucleotides are TGTGCCAGCAGTTCGGGACAGGGGTATGGAAACACCATATATTTT.

The rearrangement joins TRBV6-5 to TRBJ2-5; no clear D. V shed 0 bases and J shed 4 bases, with 12 bases lying between them. This CDR3 is built from 15 residues. Germline V gene data show CDR1 as MNHEY and CDR2 as SVGAGI. For the CDR3, the DNA is TGTGCCAGCAGTTACTCGAGCCCTGCCGGAGAGACCCAGTACTTC. Protein product: CASSYSSPAGETQYF.

This sequence joins TRBV6-2 or TRBV6-3 and TRBJ1-3; D call uncertain. CDR3 length: 15 amino acids. From germline, CDR1 is MNHEY and CDR2 SVGEGT. The V gene lost 2 bases and the J gene lost 0 bases, with 8 bases spanning the gap. The CDR3 protein is CASSYGQVSGNTIYF. CDR3 bases: TGTGCCAGCAGTTACGGGCAAGTCTCTGGAAACACCATATATTTT.

The J gene is TRBJ2-3, the V gene TRBV7-2, with 7 positions matching TRBD1. Trimming removed 2 bases from V and 4 bases from J; junction bases left unmatched: 9. The CDR3 is 16 residues long. Germline CDR1 reads SGHTA; CDR2 reads FQGNSA. CDR3 in DNA: TGTGCCAGCAGCTTAATCACAGGGGATCGCGCAGATACGCAGTATTTT. As protein: CASSLITGDRADTQYF.

The rearrangement links TRBV5-1 to TRBJ2-1, with 12 bases aligning to TRBD2. Germline-derived CDR1 and CDR2 are SGHRS and YFSETQ. This CDR3 has 15 residues. V trimming: 4 bases; J trimming: 4 bases; junction bases outside the gene matches: 3. CDR3 region: CASSPGLAGYNEQFF. DNA for the CDR3: TGCGCCAGCAGCCCTGGACTAGCGGGGTACAATGAGCAGTTCTTC. The full variable domain, completed using reference TRBV5-1 and TRBJ2-1, is KAGVTQTPRYLIKTRGQQVTLSCSPISGHRSVSWYQQTPGQGLQFLFEYFSETQRNKGNFPGRFSGRQFSNSRSEMNVSTLELGDSALYLCASSPGLAGYNEQFFGPGTRLTVL.

The chain combines TRBV5-1 with TRBJ2-5; D remains ambiguous. Trimming took off 1 base at V and 5 bases at J, with 9 bases between the two ends. In germline, CDR1 is SGHRS, CDR2 YFSETQ. CDR3 length equals 13 residues. The DNA for the CDR3 is TGCGCCAGCAGCTTGTGGGCCCGGGAGACCCAGTACTTC. Translating gives CASSLWARETQYF.

The chain is built from TRBV6-5 and TRBJ1-3; perhaps TRBD1 as D (6 bases). The V gene's germline CDR1 is MNHEY and CDR2 SVGAGI. The CDR3 loop spans 15 amino acids. Trimming removed 6 bases at V and 1 base at J, with 13 bases between. The CDR3 is CASSLDSRSGNTIYF. In DNA form, the CDR3 reads TGTGCCAGCAGCCTGGACAGCCGATCTGGAAACACCATATATTTT.

This clone showed up just a few times. This sequence joins TRBV29-1 and TRBJ1-3; unclear D gene. Trimming pared 6 bases from V and 0 bases from J, leaving 9 bases between. This CDR3 is built from 13 residues. Looked up from germline, CDR1 is SQVTM and CDR2 is ANQGSEA. For the CDR3, the DNA is TGCAGCGTCGTCAAGAGCTCTGGAAACACCATATATTTT. Its translation is CSVVKSSGNTIYF.

This chain uses TRBV6-5 with TRBJ1-1; TRBD1 matches 10 bases. With 7 bases clipped from V and 5 bases from J, the junction kept 7 bases outside the gene matches. Germline V gene lookup returns CDR1 MNHEY and CDR2 SVGAGI. This CDR3 comprises 14 residues. The CDR3 here is CASTADRGRTEAFF. As DNA, the CDR3 is TGTGCCAGCACCGCGGACAGGGGGAGGACTGAAGCTTTCTTT.

The rearrangement joins TRBV19 to TRBJ2-5; no clear D gene. V lost 3 bases and J lost 4, with 9 bases in between. Germline lookup yields CDR1 LNHDA and CDR2 SQIVND (reference sequence). There are 13 residues in the CDR3. For the CDR3, the DNA is TGTGCCAGTAGTATGAGTTGGGCAGAGACCCAGTACTTC. As protein: CASSMSWAETQYF.

The gene calls are TRBV6-5 and TRBJ1-5; D gene uncertain. The CDR3 contains 14 residues. The germline V gene has CDR1 MNHEY and CDR2 SVGAGI. V lost 5 bases and J 5 bases, leaving 13 bases between the germline ends. The DNA for the CDR3 is TGTGCCAGCAGTCGACTCGCCATAGATCAGCCCCAGCATTTT. Its protein is CASSRLAIDQPQHF.

This clone occurred a few times. CDR3 amino acids: CASGLAGAGEQYF. The DNA for the CDR3 is TGCGCCAGCGGACTAGCGGGGGCTGGGGAGCAGTACTTC. The chain has TRBV5-1 and TRBJ2-7, with TRBD2 matching 13 bases. The length of the CDR3 is 13 residues. Unmatched junction bases numbered 5, after V lost 7 bases and J lost 7 bases. Looked up from germline, CDR1 is SGHRS and CDR2 is YFSETQ.

Of note for this clone: One end of the junction is discordant with germline, which a read error may explain. This rearrangement joins TRBV12-3 or TRBV12-4 to TRBJ2-7; 8 bases are a match to TRBD1. This CDR3 is 12 amino acids long. CDR3 amino acids: CASTFYPGQASF. The CDR3 bases are TGTGCCAGCACTTTCTATCCGGGACAGGCTTCATTC.

The CDR3 nucleotides are TGCGCCAGCAGCCCGGGGACAGGTGGGAGGAGTATGACAGATACGCAGTATTTT. This gives the protein CASSPGTGGRSMTDTQYF. The rearrangement uses TRBV5-1 and TRBJ2-3, with TRBD1 identical over 8 bases. Germline V gene sequence: CDR1 SGHRS, CDR2 YFSETQ. Trimming at V came to 4 bases and at J to 3 bases, leaving 16 bases not matched to a gene. The CDR3 extends over 18 amino acids.

V gene TRBV28 combines with J gene TRBJ2-3, with 10 bases that match TRBD2. V shed 2 bases, J shed 3 bases, and the junction held 5 bases outside the gene matches. CDR3 length: 16 amino acids. The germline CDR1 and CDR2 sequences are MDHEN and SYDVKM. In DNA, the CDR3 is TGTGCCAGCAGTTTAACAGCGGGAGGGCCGACAGATACGCAGTATTTT. This sequence encodes CASSLTAGGPTDTQYF.

The V gene is TRBV5-4, the J gene TRBJ1-1; TRBD1 matches at 8 bases. The CDR3 consists of 16 residues. Trimming took 2 bases from V and 5 from J; bases not matched to a gene: 11. CDR1 and CDR2 from the germline V gene are SGHNT and YYREEE (reference sequence). The CDR3 sequence is CASSLDMDRARTEAFF. The CDR3 bases are TGTGCCAGCAGCTTAGATATGGACAGGGCGAGGACTGAAGCTTTCTTT.

This clone was seen only once. This sample includes further DNA sequences coding for the same CDR3. The CDR3 DNA sequence: TGTGCCAGCAGTCCACAGGGGGCTAATCAGCCCCAGCATTTT. It codes for CASSPQGANQPQHF. The rearrangement joins TRBV27 to TRBJ1-5; the match to TRBD1 covers 9 bases. The V gene end was trimmed by 5 bases and the J gene end by 4 bases; junction bases not matched to a gene: 3. The CDR3 is 14 residues long. Germline V gene data show CDR1 as MNHEY and CDR2 as SMNVEV (reference sequence).

The chain uses TRBV7-9 and TRBJ2-1; weak D call: TRBD1 (5 bases). Germline-derived CDR1 and CDR2 are SEHNR and FQNEAQ (reference sequence). V was trimmed by 0 bases and J by 8 bases, leaving 20 bases between them. This CDR3 region has 17 residues. The CDR3 loop reads CASSLAGRAKKGDEQFF. DNA for the CDR3: TGTGCCAGCAGCTTAGCGGGCCGGGCCAAAAAAGGGGATGAGCAGTTCTTC. The full variable domain, its missing parts supplied by reference TRBV7-9 and TRBJ2-1, is DTGVSQNPRHKITKRGQNVTFRCDPISEHNRLYWYRQTLGQGPEFLTYFQNEAQLEKSRLLSDRFSAERPKGSFSTLEIQRTEQGDSAMYLCASSLAGRAKKGDEQFFGPGTRLTVL.

In its sample, this clone was seen once. V usage is TRBV5-6 and J usage is TRBJ1-6; 8 bases map to TRBD1. The CDR3 consists of 15 residues. Germline CDR1 and CDR2: SGHDT and YYEEEE. Trimming at V came to 4 bases and at J to 6 bases, leaving 6 bases not matched to a gene. DNA of the CDR3: TGTGCCAGCAGCCTCGGACAGGGAAGTAATTCACCCCTCCACTTT. Protein product: CASSLGQGSNSPLHF. The variable domain in full, with the rest retrieved from reference TRBV5-6 and TRBJ1-6, is DAGVTQSPTHLIKTRGQQVTLRCSPKSGHDTVSWYQQALGQGPQFIFQYYEEEERQRGNFPDRFSGHQFPNYSSELNVNALLLGDSALYLCASSLGQGSNSPLHFGNGTRLTVT.

This chain connects TRBV28 to TRBJ2-2; possible D gene TRBD2, 7 bases. V lost 1 base and J lost 0, with 18 bases in between. The CDR3 contains 19 residues. In germline, CDR1 is MDHEN, CDR2 SYDVKM. CDR3 sequence reads: CASSLYMAGAESNTGELFF. Here the CDR3 DNA reads TGTGCCAGCAGTTTATATATGGCGGGGGCCGAGTCGAACACCGGGGAGCTGTTTTTT.

This chain's CDR3 is CASSLNLEPSNYGYTF. The CDR3 region has the DNA TGTGCCAGCAGCTTAAATTTAGAGCCTTCTAACTATGGCTACACCTTC. The V and J genes are TRBV13 and TRBJ1-2; no clear D gene. Germline V gene sequence: CDR1 PRHDT, CDR2 FYEKMQ (reference sequence). Trimming took 2 bases from V and 0 from J, leaving 13 bases between them. The CDR3 extends over 16 amino acids.